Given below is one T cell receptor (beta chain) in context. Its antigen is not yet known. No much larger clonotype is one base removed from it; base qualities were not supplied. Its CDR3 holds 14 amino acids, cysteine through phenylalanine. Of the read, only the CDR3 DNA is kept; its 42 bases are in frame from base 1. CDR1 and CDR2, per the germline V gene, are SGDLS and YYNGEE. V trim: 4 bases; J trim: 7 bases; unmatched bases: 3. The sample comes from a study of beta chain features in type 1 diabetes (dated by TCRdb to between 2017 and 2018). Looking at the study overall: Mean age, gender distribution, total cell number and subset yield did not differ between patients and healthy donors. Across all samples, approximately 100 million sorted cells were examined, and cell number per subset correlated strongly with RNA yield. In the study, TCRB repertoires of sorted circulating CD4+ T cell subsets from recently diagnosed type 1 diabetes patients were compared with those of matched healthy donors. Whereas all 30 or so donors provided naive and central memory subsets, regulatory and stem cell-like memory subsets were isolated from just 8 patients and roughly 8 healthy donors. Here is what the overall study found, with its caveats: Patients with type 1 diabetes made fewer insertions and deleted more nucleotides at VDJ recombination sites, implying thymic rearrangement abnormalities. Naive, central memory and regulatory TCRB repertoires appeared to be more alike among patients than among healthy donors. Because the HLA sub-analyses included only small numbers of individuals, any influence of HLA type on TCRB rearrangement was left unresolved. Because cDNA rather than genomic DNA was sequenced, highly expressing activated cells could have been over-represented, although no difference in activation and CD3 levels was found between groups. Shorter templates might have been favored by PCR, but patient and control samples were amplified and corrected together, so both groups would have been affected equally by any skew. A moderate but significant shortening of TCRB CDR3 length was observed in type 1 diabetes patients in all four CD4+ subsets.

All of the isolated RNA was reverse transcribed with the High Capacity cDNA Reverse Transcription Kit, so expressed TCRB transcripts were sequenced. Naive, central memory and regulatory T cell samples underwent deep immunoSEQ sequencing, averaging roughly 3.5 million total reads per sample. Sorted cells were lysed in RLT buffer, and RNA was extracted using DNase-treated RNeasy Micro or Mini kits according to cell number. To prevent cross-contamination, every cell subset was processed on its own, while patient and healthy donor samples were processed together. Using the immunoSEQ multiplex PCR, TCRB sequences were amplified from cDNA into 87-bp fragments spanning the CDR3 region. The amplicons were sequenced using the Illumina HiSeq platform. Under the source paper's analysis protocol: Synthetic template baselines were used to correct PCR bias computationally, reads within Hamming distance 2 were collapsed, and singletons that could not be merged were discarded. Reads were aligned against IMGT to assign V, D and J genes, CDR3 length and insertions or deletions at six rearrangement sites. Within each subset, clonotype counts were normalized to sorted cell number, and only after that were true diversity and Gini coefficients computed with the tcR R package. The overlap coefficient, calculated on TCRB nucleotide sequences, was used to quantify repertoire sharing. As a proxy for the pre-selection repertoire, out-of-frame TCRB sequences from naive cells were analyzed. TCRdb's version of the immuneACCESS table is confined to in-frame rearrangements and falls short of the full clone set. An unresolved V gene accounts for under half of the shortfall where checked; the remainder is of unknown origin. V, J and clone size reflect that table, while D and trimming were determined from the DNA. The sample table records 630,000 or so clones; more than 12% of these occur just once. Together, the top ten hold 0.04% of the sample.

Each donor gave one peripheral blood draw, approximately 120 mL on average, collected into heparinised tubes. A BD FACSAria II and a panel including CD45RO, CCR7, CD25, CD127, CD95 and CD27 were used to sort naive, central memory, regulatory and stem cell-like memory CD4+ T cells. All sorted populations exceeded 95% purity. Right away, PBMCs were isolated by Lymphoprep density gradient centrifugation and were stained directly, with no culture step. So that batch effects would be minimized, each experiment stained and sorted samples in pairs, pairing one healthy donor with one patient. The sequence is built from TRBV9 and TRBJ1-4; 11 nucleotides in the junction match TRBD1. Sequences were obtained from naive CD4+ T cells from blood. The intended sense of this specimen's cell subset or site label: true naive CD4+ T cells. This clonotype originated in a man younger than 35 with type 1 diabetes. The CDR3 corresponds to CASSQGQGGEKLFF. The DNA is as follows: TGTGCCAGCAGCCAGGGACAGGGGGGTGAAAAACTGTTTTTT.